A selection of T cell receptor beta chains follows, all from one sample in a study of cytomegalovirus exposure and HLA in healthy donors. The data were produced by immunoSEQ multiplex PCR, yet TCRdb's version contains in-frame clones alone and is incomplete. Its clone listing holds approximately 100,000 clones. Input material: PBMCs. The origin of the receptors is a man in his fifties in good health and CMV-seronegative. The CDR3 runs from the conserved cysteine through the conserved F or W. A D gene is named only where the DNA matches it firmly.

>TRBV7-7|TRBJ2-5|NA
TGTGCTAGCAGCCTTCTGGGGAGGGAGACCCAGTACTTC
CASSLLGRETQYF
>TRBV19|TRBJ1-2|NA
TGTGCCAGTAGTATGGCGGATTTTCGGCCCTACACCTTC
CASSMADFRPYTF
>TRBV7-8|TRBJ1-5|NA
TGTGCCAGCAGCTTAGGCGTAGCCTATAGCAATCAGCCCCAGCATTTT
CASSLGVAYSNQPQHF
>TRBV6-5|TRBJ2-7|TRBD2
TGTGCCAGCAGTACCCGGAGGAGCGGGACCTACGAGCAGTACTTC
CASSTRRSGTYEQYF
>TRBV7-7|TRBJ2-1|TRBD1
TGTGCTAGCAGCGACTTAGACAGGGCCAATGAGCAGTTCTTC
CASSDLDRANEQFF
>TRBV13|TRBJ2-5|TRBD2
TGTGCCAGCAGCTACCGGCCGGATCGGGGGGGTCGGGAGACCCAGTACTTC
CASSYRPDRGGRETQYF
>TRBV30|TRBJ1-1|TRBD1
TGTGCCTGGAGTAGGGGACAGGGAGTATCAGCTTTCTTT
CAWSRGQGVSAFF
>TRBV27|TRBJ1-5|NA
TGTGCCAGCAGTTTAGGTACGGGGAGTAGCAATCAGCCCCAGCATTTT
CASSLGTGSSNQPQHF
>TRBV11-2|TRBJ2-7|NA
TGTGCCAGCAGCTCGATGGACTACGAGCAGTACTTC
CASSSMDYEQYF
>TRBV5-6|TRBJ1-2|TRBD1
TGTGCCAGCAGCGCAGCCGGGACAGGGATGACCTATGGCTACACCTTC
CASSAAGTGMTYGYTF
>TRBV4-2|TRBJ2-1|TRBD2
TGTGCCAGCAGCCACTTCCTAGCGGGAGCCTACAATGAGCAGTTCTTC
CASSHFLAGAYNEQFF
>TRBV6-5|TRBJ1-2|NA
TGTGCCAGCAGTGACCAGACAGAGCCATGGGTAAACACCTTC
CASSDQTEPWVNTF
>TRBV19|TRBJ1-4|NA
TGTGCCAGTAGTAGGGACACCCGTCCAACTAATGAAAAACTGTTTTTT
CASSRDTRPTNEKLFF
>TRBV18|TRBJ2-7|TRBD1
TGTGCCAGCTCACCGGGACAGGTAACTAACGAGCAGTACTTC
CASSPGQVTNEQYF
>TRBV18|TRBJ1-1|NA
TGTGCCAGCTCACCATTCGACAGACAAATGAACACTGAAGCTTTCTTT
CASSPFDRQMNTEAFF
>TRBV19|TRBJ1-1|TRBD1
TGTGCCAGTAGCAGTCCCGGGACAGGGGCTGAAGCTTTCTTT
CASSSPGTGAEAFF
>TRBV5-1|TRBJ2-1|NA
TGCGCCAGCAGCTTAGCGGACCTTCACAATGAGCAGTTCTTC
CASSLADLHNEQFF
>TRBV5-1|TRBJ2-1|NA
TGCGCCAGCAGGACGCGGGCTGAGGAAAGGGAGCAGTTCTTC
CASRTRAEEREQFF
>TRBV13|TRBJ2-7|TRBD1
TGTGCCACACGGGACAGGCATAACTCCTACGAGCAGTACTTC
CATRDRHNSYEQYF
>TRBV4-3|TRBJ1-6|TRBD1
TGCGCCAGCAGCCCCCGGGACAGGGTGGGTAATTCACCCCTCCACTTT
CASSPRDRVGNSPLHF
>TRBV29-1|TRBJ1-1|NA
TGCAGCGTTGAAGCTAAGCTGCGGAGAAGCACTGAAGCTTTCTTT
CSVEAKLRRSTEAFF
>TRBV5-1|TRBJ2-1|TRBD2
TGCGCCAGCAGCTTATACAGGGATAGCGGGGGTAGCTCCTACAATGAGCAGTTCTTC
CASSLYRDSGGSSYNEQFF
>TRBV6-5|TRBJ1-2|NA
TGTGCCAGCTCCCAGAACAACTATGGCTACACCTTC
CASSQNNYGYTF
>TRBV18|TRBJ2-3|TRBD2
TGTGCCAGCTCACCGGGAGGGCCAGATACGCAGTATTTT
CASSPGGPDTQYF
>TRBV19|TRBJ1-1|TRBD1
TGTGCCAGTAGTATTCGACAGGGCGGGATAGGAATGAACACTGAAGCTTTCTTT
CASSIRQGGIGMNTEAFF
>TRBV5-6|TRBJ2-7|TRBD2
TGTGCCAGCAGCTTGGGGGCTAGCGGGAGGTACGAGCAGTACTTC
CASSLGASGRYEQYF
>TRBV7-9|TRBJ2-2|NA
TGTGCCGTTCCGACAGGCCCGACCGGGGAGCTGTTTTTT
CAVPTGPTGELFF
>TRBV18|TRBJ2-5|NA
TGTGCCAGCTTGTCCCGCGGTGAGGAGACCCAGTACTTC
CASLSRGEETQYF
>TRBV4-3|TRBJ2-3|NA
TGCGCCAGCAGCCAAAACAGGGTTGAGGGAGATACGCAGTATTTT
CASSQNRVEGDTQYF
>TRBV27|TRBJ2-7|NA
TGTGCCAGCAGTTTAAGGGGCCCCTCCTACGAGCAGTACTTC
CASSLRGPSYEQYF
>TRBV19|TRBJ2-7|NA
TGTGCCAGTAGTATTGCATCGCAGGGGATGACGAGCTCCTACGAGCAGTACTTC
CASSIASQGMTSSYEQYF
>TRBV5-5|TRBJ2-1|TRBD1
TGTGCCAGCAGCTTGAGGGACAGACAATACAATGAGCAGTTCTTC
CASSLRDRQYNEQFF
>TRBV10-2|TRBJ1-5|NA
TGCGCCAGCAGTGAGTCAGGCGGGTATCAGCCCCAGCATTTT
CASSESGGYQPQHF
>TRBV2|TRBJ2-5|TRBD1
TGTGCCAGCAGCGATGGACAGGACCAAGAGACCCAGTACTTC
CASSDGQDQETQYF
>TRBV6-5|TRBJ2-3|TRBD1
TGTGCCAGCAGATTCGACAGGGTGGATGGTACGCAGTATTTT
CASRFDRVDGTQYF
>TRBV6-5|TRBJ2-1|TRBD1
TGTGCCAGCAGCCTGGGGACAGACTACAATGAGCAGTTCTTC
CASSLGTDYNEQFF
>TRBV11-3|TRBJ2-1|NA
TGTGCCAGCAGCTTAGTTCACGGGGACTACAATGAGCAGTTCTTC
CASSLVHGDYNEQFF
>TRBV5-1|TRBJ1-1|NA
TGCGCCAGCAGCACCCAACAGATGAACACTGAAGCTTTCTTT
CASSTQQMNTEAFF
>TRBV5-1|TRBJ2-7|NA
TGCGCCAGCAGCTTGGGAGGCGATAGCTCCTACGAGCAGTACTTC
CASSLGGDSSYEQYF
>TRBV15|TRBJ2-3|TRBD2
TGTGCCACCAGCAGAGCTAGCGGGAGGGCCCCCGCGGATACGCAGTATTTT
CATSRASGRAPADTQYF
>TRBV5-4|TRBJ2-3|NA
TGTGCCAGCACCTCTAGCACAGATACGCAGTATTTT
CASTSSTDTQYF
>TRBV5-1|TRBJ1-4|NA
TGCGCCAGCCGGGTAAGCGGGGGCGACGAAAAACTGTTTTTT
CASRVSGGDEKLFF
>TRBV7-2|TRBJ2-7|TRBD1
TGTGCCAGCAGCTTTACAGGGGTCGAGCAGTACTTC
CASSFTGVEQYF
>TRBV9|TRBJ1-6|TRBD1
TGTGCCAGCAGCGTCAGGGGGCTTGGGTCACCCCTCCACTTT
CASSVRGLGSPLHF
>TRBV23-1|TRBJ2-1|NA
TGCGCCAGCAGTATCTGTTCTTGGTTGGGGCATGAGCAGTTCTTC
CASSICSWLGHEQFF
>TRBV7-2|TRBJ1-1|NA
TGTGCCAGCAGCTTAGGCCACGGGTACACTGAAGCTTTCTTT
CASSLGHGYTEAFF
>TRBV7-6|TRBJ1-6|NA
TGTGCCAGCAGCCAGTGGGAGGTTTCGGATTCACCCCTCCACTTT
CASSQWEVSDSPLHF
>TRBV19|TRBJ1-5|TRBD1
TGTGCCAGTAGTATGGGGGACAGGGGCAATCAGCCCCAGCATTTT
CASSMGDRGNQPQHF
>TRBV11-1|TRBJ2-5|TRBD1
TGTGCCAGCAGCCTAGAAACACAGGGGGCAGGAGAGACCCAGTACTTC
CASSLETQGAGETQYF
>TRBV13|TRBJ2-1|TRBD2
TGTGCCAGCAGCCCCCTGGCGGGAGGGGACTACAATGAGCAGTTCTTC
CASSPLAGGDYNEQFF
>TRBV13|TRBJ2-3|TRBD2
TGTGCCAGCAGCCCCCGGCCGGCTAGCGGGGGGGATACGCAGTATTTT
CASSPRPASGGDTQYF
>TRBV5-1|TRBJ1-1|NA
TGCGCCAGCAGCTTGGCGTCGGGGACTGAAGCTTTCTTT
CASSLASGTEAFF
>TRBV4-3|TRBJ1-3|NA
TGCGCCAGCAGCCGATCCGGGGGTTCTGGAAACACCATATATTTT
CASSRSGGSGNTIYF
>TRBV7-2|TRBJ1-1|NA
TGTGCCAGCAGCCCCCCTCCGGGGATGAACACTGAAGCTTTCTTT
CASSPPPGMNTEAFF